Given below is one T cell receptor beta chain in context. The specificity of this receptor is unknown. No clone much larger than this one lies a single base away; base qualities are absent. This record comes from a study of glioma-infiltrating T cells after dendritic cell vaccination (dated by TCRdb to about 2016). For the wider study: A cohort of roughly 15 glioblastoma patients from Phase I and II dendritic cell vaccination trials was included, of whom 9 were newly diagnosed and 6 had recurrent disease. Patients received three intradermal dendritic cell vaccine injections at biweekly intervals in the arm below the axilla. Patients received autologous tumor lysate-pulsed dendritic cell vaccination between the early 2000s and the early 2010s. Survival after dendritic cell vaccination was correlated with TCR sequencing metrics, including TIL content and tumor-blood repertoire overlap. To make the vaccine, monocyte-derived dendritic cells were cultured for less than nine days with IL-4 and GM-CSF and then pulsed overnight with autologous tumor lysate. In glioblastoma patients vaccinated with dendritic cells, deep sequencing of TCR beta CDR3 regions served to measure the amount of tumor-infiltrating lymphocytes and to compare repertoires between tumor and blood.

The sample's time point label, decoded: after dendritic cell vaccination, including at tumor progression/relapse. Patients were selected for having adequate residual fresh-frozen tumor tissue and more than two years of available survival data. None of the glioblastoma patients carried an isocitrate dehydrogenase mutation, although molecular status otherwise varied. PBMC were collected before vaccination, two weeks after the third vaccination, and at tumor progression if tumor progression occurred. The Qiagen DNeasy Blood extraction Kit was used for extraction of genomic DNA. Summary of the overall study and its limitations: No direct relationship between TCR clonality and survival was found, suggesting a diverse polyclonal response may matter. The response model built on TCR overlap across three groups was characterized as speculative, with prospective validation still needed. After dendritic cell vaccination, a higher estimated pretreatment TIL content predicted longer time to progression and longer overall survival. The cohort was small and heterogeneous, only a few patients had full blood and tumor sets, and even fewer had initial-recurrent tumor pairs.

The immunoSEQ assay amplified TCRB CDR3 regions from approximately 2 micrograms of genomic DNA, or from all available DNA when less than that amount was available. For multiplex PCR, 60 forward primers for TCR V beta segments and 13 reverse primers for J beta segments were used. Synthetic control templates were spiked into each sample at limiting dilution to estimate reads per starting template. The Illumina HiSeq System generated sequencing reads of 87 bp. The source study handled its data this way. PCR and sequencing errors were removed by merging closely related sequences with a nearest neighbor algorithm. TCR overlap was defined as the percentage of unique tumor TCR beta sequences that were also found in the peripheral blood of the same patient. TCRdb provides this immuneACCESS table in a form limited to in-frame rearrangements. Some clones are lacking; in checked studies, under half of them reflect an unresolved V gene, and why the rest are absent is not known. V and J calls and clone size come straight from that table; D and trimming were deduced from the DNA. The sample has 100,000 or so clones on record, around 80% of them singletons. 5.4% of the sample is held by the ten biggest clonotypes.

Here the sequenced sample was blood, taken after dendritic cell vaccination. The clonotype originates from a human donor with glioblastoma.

The CDR3 protein is CASSLEVVGVQETQYF. The DNA sequence follows: TGCGCCAGCAGCTTGGAAGTAGTCGGGGTCCAAGAGACCCAGTACTTC. The chain is assembled from TRBV5-1 and TRBJ2-5, with TRBD2 perhaps the D gene, on 5 matching bases. V is shortened by 0 bases, J by 1 base, and the region joining them spans 13 bases. The CDR3 numbers 16 residues from cysteine through phenylalanine. Solely the CDR3 DNA is kept, with 48 bases framed from the first base. Via the germline V gene, CDR1 is SGHRS and CDR2 YFSETQ.